One sample yielded the 2 T cell receptor beta chains listed below, sequenced in a study of blood T cells in healthy people across ages. Combining a sample-barcoded 5' primer with a J-beta primer mix, a second PCR ran for about 6 to 11 cycles. TCRdb reprocessed the 5' RACE reads via MiXCR and lists one record per CDR3 protein. The table shows about 690,000 distinct CDR3 sequences, with 40% to 45% occurring only once. Specimen: blood. Receptors originate from a man older than 75 in good health.

The chain couples TRBV20-1 to TRBJ2-5, with D possibly TRBD2 on 6 matching bases. Per the germline V gene, CDR1 is DFQATT and CDR2 is SNEGSKA (reference sequence). With 3 bases removed from V and 11 bases from J, the gap between germline ends came to 19 bases. The CDR3 length is 13 residues. CDR3 loop: CSARTTSYDEQYF. The CDR3, as DNA: TGCAGTGCTAGGACCACTAGCTACGATGAGCAGTACTTC.

This rearrangement joins TRBV9 to TRBJ2-3; D remains unclear. Germline-derived CDR1 and CDR2 are SGDLS and YYNGEE. V lost 0 bases to trimming and J lost 0 bases, with 8 bases between them. The CDR3 runs 15 residues. CDR3: CASSVDSSSTDTQYF. The CDR3 DNA sequence: TGTGCCAGCAGCGTAGACAGTTCTAGCACAGATACGCAGTATTTT.